The next 9 T cell receptor beta chains were all read from a single sample in a study of T cell changes during pregnancy in multiple sclerosis (dated by TCRdb to between 2017 and 2020). The library was produced with the immunoSEQ multiplex PCR assay. What TCRdb holds here is the immuneACCESS table cut down to in-frame rearrangements. Part of the clones is not present; checked against another copy, under half of the missing clones reflect an unresolved V gene, and the others are unexplained. The sample table records 75,000 to 95,000 clones; 80% to 95% of these occur just once. The leading ten clones occupy 2% to 2.5% of the sample. Sequences were derived from peripheral blood, sampled after pregnancy. Receptors were obtained from a female donor with multiple sclerosis, enrolled in a pregnancy study.

The chain combines TRBV6-5 with TRBJ2-7; D may be TRBD1 (5 bases). The CDR3 spans 16 residues. With 4 bases removed from V and 5 bases from J, the gap between germline ends came to 21 bases. The germline CDR1 and CDR2 sequences are MNHEY and SVGAGI. This chain's CDR3 is CASSFHGADPTDEQYF. The CDR3 DNA sequence: TGTGCCAGCAGTTTCCATGGGGCAGACCCTACTGACGAGCAGTACTTC.

This rearrangement joins TRBV6-5 to TRBJ2-7, with 8 nucleotides matching TRBD1. The junction had 4 bases not matched to a gene; V was cut back by 5 bases and J by 1 base. Germline V gene sequence: CDR1 MNHEY, CDR2 SVGAGI. This CDR3 comprises 14 residues. This CDR3 reads CASSRQGISYEQYF. The CDR3 DNA follows: TGTGCCAGCAGTCGACAGGGGATTTCCTACGAGCAGTACTTC.

The chain recombines TRBV10-2 with TRBJ2-2, with no clear D. V was cut by 6 bases and J by 2 bases, with 7 bases left in between. Germline CDR1 is WSHSY and CDR2 is SAAADI. CDR3 length: 13 residues. The CDR3 DNA is TGCGCCAGCAGAAACAGTAACACCGGGGAGCTGTTTTTT. Its translation: CASRNSNTGELFF.

V and J are TRBV7-2 and TRBJ2-1; TRBD2 agrees at 8 bases. The germline V gene has CDR1 SGHTA and CDR2 FQGNSA. The trim removed 10 bases at V and 7 bases at J, leaving 12 bases unmatched. The CDR3 sequence is 14 residues long. DNA for the CDR3: TGTGCCATCCCCGGGGGGGAGAAGGGTAATGAGCAGTTCTTC. The encoded protein is CAIPGGEKGNEQFF. The full variable domain, with the rest looked up from reference TRBV7-2 and TRBJ2-1, is GAGVSQSPSNKVTEKGKDVELRCDPISGHTALYWYRQSLGQGLEFLIYFQGNSAPDKSGLPSDRFSAERTGGSVSTLTIQRTQQEDSAVYLCAIPGGEKGNEQFFGPGTRLTVL.

The rearrangement uses TRBV13 and TRBJ1-1; TRBD1 aligns across 7 bases. Germline V lookup: CDR1 PRHDT, CDR2 FYEKMQ (reference sequence). With 5 bases clipped from V and 6 bases from J, the junction kept 12 bases outside the gene matches. This CDR3 comprises 15 residues. This CDR3 reads CASSMGTAILPEAFF. In DNA form, the CDR3 reads TGTGCCAGCAGCATGGGGACAGCCATACTACCTGAAGCTTTCTTT.

CDR3 nucleotide sequence: TGTGCCAGCAGCTTAGAGGTAGCCTATGGCTACACCTTC. Residues: CASSLEVAYGYTF. This chain uses TRBV5-6 with TRBJ1-2; no clear D gene. The V gene's germline CDR1 is SGHDT and CDR2 YYEEEE. This CDR3 is 13 amino acids long. The V and J ends lost 2 bases and 4 bases respectively, with 9 bases between them. The full variable domain, rest sourced from reference TRBV5-6 and TRBJ1-2, is DAGVTQSPTHLIKTRGQQVTLRCSPKSGHDTVSWYQQALGQGPQFIFQYYEEEERQRGNFPDRFSGHQFPNYSSELNVNALLLGDSALYLCASSLEVAYGYTFGSGTRLTVV.

V is TRBV5-6 and J is TRBJ1-2; 8 nucleotides agree with TRBD1. Trimming cost V 4 bases and J 2 bases; bases outside gene matches: 7. The CDR3 totals 15 residues. Germline V gives CDR1 SGHDT, CDR2 YYEEEE. The CDR3 protein is CASSPETGVNYGYTF. The CDR3 DNA sequence: TGTGCCAGCAGCCCGGAGACAGGGGTCAACTATGGCTACACCTTC.

In its sample, this clone was seen a few times. Other nucleotide sequences in the sample specify the same CDR3. The chain is built from TRBV7-2 and TRBJ1-1, with 8 bases that match TRBD1. Germline CDR1 and CDR2: SGHTA and FQGNSA. This CDR3 comprises 13 residues. Germline trimming cut 6 bases from V and 5 bases from J; bases unmatched to any gene: 5. The CDR3 reads CASSAGQGTEAFF. In DNA, the CDR3 is TGTGCCAGCAGTGCAGGACAGGGAACTGAAGCTTTCTTT.

The gene calls are TRBV29-1 and TRBJ1-1; the D gene is possibly TRBD1 (5 bases). The CDR3 is 15 residues long. The ends were cut back, 3 bases at V and 2 bases at J, with 16 bases in the middle. The germline gives CDR1 SQVTM, CDR2 ANQGSEA. CDR3 sequence (DNA): TGCAGCGTTGATCCGCTGCAGGGATCTAACACTGAAGCTTTCTTT. Its protein is CSVDPLQGSNTEAFF.